The 7 T cell receptor beta chains below were found in one sample sequenced in a study of CD8 T cells in Susac syndrome. With random hexamers, 0.5 to 1 ug RNA was reverse transcribed. TCRdb re-called the immunoSEQ multiplex PCR reads with MiXCR, one entry per CDR3 protein. The sample includes around 150,000 distinct CDR3 sequences, approximately 95% of them seen just once. The material sequenced was CD4+ T cells from PBMCs. The receptors stem from a human donor with Susac syndrome.

The chain recombines TRBV19 with TRBJ2-5, with D tentatively TRBD2 (6 bases). The ends were cut back, 5 bases at V and 1 base at J, with 17 bases in the middle. From germline, CDR1 is LNHDA and CDR2 SQIVND (reference sequence). This CDR3 comprises 16 residues. The CDR3 nucleotides read TGTGCCAGTAGTCTGGGACTGGCGAGAGGCCAAGAGACCCAGTACTTC. Translated: CASSLGLARGQETQYF.

The rearrangement uses TRBV28 and TRBJ2-1, with TRBD2 matching over 7 bases. The CDR3 has 15 amino acids. The V segment lost 4 bases and the J segment 3 bases; nucleotides outside the gene matches: 6. In germline, CDR1 is MDHEN, CDR2 SYDVKM. CDR3 DNA: TGTGCCAGCAGTTCCGCCGGGACTAACTACAATGAGCAGTTCTTC. It is translated as CASSSAGTNYNEQFF.

The chain carries TRBV5-1 and TRBJ2-3; 8 bases match TRBD2. The V gene end was trimmed by 4 bases and the J gene end by 0 bases; junction bases not matched to a gene: 7. This CDR3 has 16 residues. Germline CDR1 reads SGHRS; CDR2 reads YFSETQ. CDR3 amino acids: CASSPGTSPSTDTQYF. The CDR3 coding sequence is TGCGCCAGCAGCCCTGGGACTAGTCCTAGCACAGATACGCAGTATTTT.

The gene calls are TRBV9 and TRBJ1-2; D uncertain. CDR3 length: 16 residues. In germline, CDR1 is SGDLS, CDR2 YYNGEE. With 2 bases removed from V and 3 bases from J, the gap between germline ends came to 17 bases. CDR3 region: CASSVEGLGRDYGYTF. For the CDR3, the DNA is TGTGCCAGCAGCGTTGAAGGGCTTGGGAGGGACTATGGCTACACCTTC.

The V and J genes are TRBV28 and TRBJ1-2, with 9 bases fitting TRBD1. The CDR3 totals 13 residues. V trimming: 8 bases; J trimming: 4 bases; junction bases outside the gene matches: 5. Germline V gene lookup returns CDR1 MDHEN and CDR2 SYDVKM. The CDR3 nucleotides read TGTGCCAGCCGACAGGGGGGAGTCTATGGCTACACCTTC. Residues: CASRQGGVYGYTF.

J is TRBJ2-1 and V is TRBV3-1; D perhaps matches TRBD2 (5 bases). V lost 3 bases and J lost 4, with 10 bases in between. Germline CDR1 is LGHDT and CDR2 is YNNKEL (reference sequence). The CDR3 runs 14 residues. The CDR3 loop reads CASSQRATYNEQFF. In DNA form, the CDR3 reads TGTGCCAGCAGCCAGCGGGCTACGTACAATGAGCAGTTCTTC.

The rearrangement joins TRBV4-1 to TRBJ2-3; 7 bases align to TRBD2. V was clipped by 0 bases and J by 4 bases; unmatched bases: 10. CDR1 is MGHRA, CDR2 YSYEKL, per germline. The CDR3 is made up of 17 amino acids. The CDR3 region has the DNA TGCGCCAGCAGCCAAGATAGGGTGACTAGCAGAGCAGATACGCAGTATTTT. This sequence encodes CASSQDRVTSRADTQYF.